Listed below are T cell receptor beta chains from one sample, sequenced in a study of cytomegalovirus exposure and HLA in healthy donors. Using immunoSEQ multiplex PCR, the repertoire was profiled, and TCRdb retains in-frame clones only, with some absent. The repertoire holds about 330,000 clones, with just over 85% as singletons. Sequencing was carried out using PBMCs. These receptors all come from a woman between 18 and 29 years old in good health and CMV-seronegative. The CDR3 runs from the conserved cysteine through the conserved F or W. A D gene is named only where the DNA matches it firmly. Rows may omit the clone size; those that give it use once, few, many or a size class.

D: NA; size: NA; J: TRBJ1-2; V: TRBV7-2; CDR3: CASSSDSPYGYTF; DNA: TGTGCCAGCAGCTCGGACAGTCCCTATGGCTACACCTTC
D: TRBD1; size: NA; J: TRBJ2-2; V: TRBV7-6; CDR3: CASSPTPQGSGELFF; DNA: TGTGCCAGCAGCCCAACACCACAGGGGTCCGGGGAGCTGTTTTTT
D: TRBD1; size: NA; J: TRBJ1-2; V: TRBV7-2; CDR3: CASSPQGGLTGYTF; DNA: TGTGCCAGCAGCCCCCAGGGGGGTCTAACTGGCTACACCTTC
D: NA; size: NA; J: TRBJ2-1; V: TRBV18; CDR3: CASSPAASLSEQFF; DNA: TGTGCCAGCTCACCTGCGGCTAGCCTAAGTGAGCAGTTCTTC
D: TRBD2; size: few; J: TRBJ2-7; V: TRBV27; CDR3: CASRELAGGSYEQYF; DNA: TGTGCCAGCAGAGAACTAGCGGGAGGGTCCTACGAGCAGTACTTC
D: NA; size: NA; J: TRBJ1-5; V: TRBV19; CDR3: CASSIGAVDNQPQHF; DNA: TGTGCCAGTAGTATAGGGGCAGTAGACAATCAGCCCCAGCATTTT
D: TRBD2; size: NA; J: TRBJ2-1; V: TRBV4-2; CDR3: CASSHLSSGILGYNEQFF; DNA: TGTGCCAGCAGCCACCTATCTAGCGGGATTCTAGGGTACAATGAGCAGTTCTTC
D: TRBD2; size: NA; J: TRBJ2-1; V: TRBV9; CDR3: CASSSTSQDEQFF; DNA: TGTGCCAGCAGCTCGACTAGCCAGGATGAGCAGTTCTTC
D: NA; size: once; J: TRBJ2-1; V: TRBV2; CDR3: CASSEFGEDEQFF; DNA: TGTGCCAGCAGTGAGTTTGGGGAGGATGAGCAGTTCTTC
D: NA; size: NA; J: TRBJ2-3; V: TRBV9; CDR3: CASSTLSDTQYF; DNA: TGTGCCAGCAGCACTTTATCAGATACGCAGTATTTT
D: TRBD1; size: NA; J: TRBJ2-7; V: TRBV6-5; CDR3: CASSNRGPYYEQYF; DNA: TGTGCCAGCAGCAACAGGGGCCCCTACTACGAGCAGTACTTC
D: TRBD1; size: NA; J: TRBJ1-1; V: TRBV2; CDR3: CASGWDSGEAFF; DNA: TGTGCCAGCGGCTGGGACAGTGGTGAAGCTTTCTTT
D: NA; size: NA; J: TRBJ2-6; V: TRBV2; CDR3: CASSPPPGANVLTF; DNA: TGTGCCAGCAGCCCCCCTCCCGGGGCCAACGTCCTGACTTTC
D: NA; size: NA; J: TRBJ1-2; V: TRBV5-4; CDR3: CASSLETENYGYTF; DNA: TGTGCCAGCAGCCTAGAGACCGAGAACTATGGCTACACCTTC